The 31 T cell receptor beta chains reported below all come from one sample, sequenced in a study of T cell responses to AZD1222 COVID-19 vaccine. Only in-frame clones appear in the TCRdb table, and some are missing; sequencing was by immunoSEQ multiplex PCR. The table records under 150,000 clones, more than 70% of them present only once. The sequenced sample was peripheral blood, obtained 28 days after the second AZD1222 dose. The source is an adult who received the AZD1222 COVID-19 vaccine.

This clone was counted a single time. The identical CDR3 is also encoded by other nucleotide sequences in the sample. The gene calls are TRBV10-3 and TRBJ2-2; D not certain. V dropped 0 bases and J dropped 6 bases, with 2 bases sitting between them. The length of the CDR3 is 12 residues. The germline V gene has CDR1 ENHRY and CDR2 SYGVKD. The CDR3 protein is CAISESSGELFF. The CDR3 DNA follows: TGTGCCATCAGTGAGTCGTCCGGGGAGCTGTTTTTT.

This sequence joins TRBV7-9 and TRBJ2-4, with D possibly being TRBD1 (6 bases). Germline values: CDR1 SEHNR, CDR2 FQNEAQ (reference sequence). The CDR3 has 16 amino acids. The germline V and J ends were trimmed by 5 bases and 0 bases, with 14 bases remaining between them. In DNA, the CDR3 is TGTGCCAGCAGCAAGGACTCAGGGGTAGCCAAAAACATTCAGTACTTC. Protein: CASSKDSGVAKNIQYF.

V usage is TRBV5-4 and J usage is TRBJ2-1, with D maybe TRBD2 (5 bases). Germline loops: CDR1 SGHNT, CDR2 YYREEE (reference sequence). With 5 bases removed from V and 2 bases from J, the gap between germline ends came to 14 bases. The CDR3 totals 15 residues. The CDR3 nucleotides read TGTGCCAGCAGAAGTAGCGCCGCGGCCTACAATGAGCAGTTCTTC. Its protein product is CASRSSAAAYNEQFF.

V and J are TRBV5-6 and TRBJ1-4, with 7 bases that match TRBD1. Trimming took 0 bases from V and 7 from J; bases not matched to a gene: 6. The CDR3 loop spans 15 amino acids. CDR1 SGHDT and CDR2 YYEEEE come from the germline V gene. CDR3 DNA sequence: TGTGCCAGCAGCTTGGGTACAGGGGTAGGTGAAAAACTGTTTTTT. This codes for CASSLGTGVGEKLFF.

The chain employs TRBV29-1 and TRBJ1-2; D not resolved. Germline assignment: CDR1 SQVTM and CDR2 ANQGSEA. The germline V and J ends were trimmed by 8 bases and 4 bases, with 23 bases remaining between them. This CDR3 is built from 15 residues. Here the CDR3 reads CSPHRGSSCRYGYTF. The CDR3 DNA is TGCAGCCCCCATCGAGGGTCCTCTTGCCGCTATGGCTACACCTTC.

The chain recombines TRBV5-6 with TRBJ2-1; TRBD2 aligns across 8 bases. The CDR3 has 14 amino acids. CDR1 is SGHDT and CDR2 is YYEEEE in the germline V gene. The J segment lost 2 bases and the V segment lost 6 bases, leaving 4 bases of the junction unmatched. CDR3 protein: CASTGGGTYNEQFF. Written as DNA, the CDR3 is TGTGCCAGCACGGGCGGGGGGACCTACAATGAGCAGTTCTTC. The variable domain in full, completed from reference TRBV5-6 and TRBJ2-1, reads DAGVTQSPTHLIKTRGQQVTLRCSPKSGHDTVSWYQQALGQGPQFIFQYYEEEERQRGNFPDRFSGHQFPNYSSELNVNALLLGDSALYLCASTGGGTYNEQFFGPGTRLTVL.

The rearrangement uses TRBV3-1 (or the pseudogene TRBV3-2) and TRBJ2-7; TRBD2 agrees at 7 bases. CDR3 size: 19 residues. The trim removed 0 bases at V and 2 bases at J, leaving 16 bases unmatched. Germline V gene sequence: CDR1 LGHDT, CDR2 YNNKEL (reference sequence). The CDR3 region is CASSQDLFWLAEKTYEQYF. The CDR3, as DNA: TGTGCCAGCAGCCAAGATCTTTTTTGGCTAGCGGAAAAAACCTACGAGCAGTACTTC.

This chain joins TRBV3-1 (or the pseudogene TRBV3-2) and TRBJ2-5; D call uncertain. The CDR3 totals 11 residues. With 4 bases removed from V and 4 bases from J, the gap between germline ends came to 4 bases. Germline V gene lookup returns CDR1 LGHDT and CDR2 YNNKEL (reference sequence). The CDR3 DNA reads TGTGCCAGCAGCCGAAGAGAGACCCAGTACTTC. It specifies CASSRRETQYF.

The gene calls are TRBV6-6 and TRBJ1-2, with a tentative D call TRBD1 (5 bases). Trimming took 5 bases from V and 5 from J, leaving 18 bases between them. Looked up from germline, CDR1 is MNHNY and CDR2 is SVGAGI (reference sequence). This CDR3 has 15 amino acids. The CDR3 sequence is CASSPSAGSYYGYTF. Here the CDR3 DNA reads TGTGCCAGCAGTCCTTCGGCAGGGAGCTATTATGGCTACACCTTC.

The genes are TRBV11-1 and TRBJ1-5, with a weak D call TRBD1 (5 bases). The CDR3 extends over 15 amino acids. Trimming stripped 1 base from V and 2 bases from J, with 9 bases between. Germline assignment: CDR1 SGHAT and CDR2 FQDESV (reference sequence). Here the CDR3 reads CASSLVGARNQPQHF. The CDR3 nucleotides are TGTGCCAGCAGCTTAGTCGGGGCTCGCAATCAGCCCCAGCATTTT. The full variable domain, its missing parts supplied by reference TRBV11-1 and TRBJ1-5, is EAEVAQSPRYKITEKSQAVAFWCDPISGHATLYWYRQILGQGPELLVQFQDESVVDDSQLPKDRFSAERLKGVDSTLKIQPAELGDSAMYLCASSLVGARNQPQHFGDGTRLSIL.

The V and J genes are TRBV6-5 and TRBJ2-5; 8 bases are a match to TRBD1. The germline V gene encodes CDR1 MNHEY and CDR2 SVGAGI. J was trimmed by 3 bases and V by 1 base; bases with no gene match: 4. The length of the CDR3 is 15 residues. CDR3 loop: CASSYFGQGKETQYF. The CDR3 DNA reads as TGTGCCAGCAGTTACTTCGGACAGGGAAAAGAGACCCAGTACTTC.

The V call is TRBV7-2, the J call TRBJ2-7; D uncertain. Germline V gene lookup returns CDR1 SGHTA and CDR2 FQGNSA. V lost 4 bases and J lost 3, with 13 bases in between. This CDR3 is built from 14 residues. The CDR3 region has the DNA TGTGCCAGCAGCTCGTACGTGGCTAACTACGAGCAGTACTTC. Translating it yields CASSSYVANYEQYF.

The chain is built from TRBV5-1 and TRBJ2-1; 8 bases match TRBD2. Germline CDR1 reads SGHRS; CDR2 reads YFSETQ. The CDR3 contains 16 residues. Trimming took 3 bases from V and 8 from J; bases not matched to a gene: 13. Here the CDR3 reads CASSSGGAGVIYEQFF. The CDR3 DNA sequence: TGCGCCAGCAGCTCTGGGGGAGCGGGGGTAATCTATGAGCAGTTCTTC.

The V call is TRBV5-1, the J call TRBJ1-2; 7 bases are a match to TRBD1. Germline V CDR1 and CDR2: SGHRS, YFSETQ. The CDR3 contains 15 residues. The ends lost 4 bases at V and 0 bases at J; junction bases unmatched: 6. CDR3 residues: CASSPGGTANYGYTF. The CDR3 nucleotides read TGCGCCAGCAGCCCGGGAGGGACAGCTAACTATGGCTACACCTTC.

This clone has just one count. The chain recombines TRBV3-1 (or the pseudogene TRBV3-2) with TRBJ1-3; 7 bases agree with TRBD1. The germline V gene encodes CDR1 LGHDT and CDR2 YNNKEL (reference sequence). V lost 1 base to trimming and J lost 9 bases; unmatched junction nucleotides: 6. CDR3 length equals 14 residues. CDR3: CASSQGLQGRTIYF. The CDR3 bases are TGTGCCAGCAGCCAAGGACTACAGGGGCGCACCATATATTTT.

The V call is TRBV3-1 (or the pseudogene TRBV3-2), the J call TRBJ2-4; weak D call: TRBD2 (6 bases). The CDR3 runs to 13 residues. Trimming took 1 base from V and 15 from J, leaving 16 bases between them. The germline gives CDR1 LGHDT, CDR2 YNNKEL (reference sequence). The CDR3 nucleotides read TGTGCCAGCAGCCAAGGAGCGGGCGGCGTACCGTACTTC. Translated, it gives CASSQGAGGVPYF.

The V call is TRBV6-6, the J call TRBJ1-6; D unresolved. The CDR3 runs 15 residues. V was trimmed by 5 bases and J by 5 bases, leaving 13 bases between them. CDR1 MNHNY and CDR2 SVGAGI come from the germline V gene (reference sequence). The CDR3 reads CASSRDDIDNSPLHF. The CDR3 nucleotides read TGTGCCAGCAGTCGTGACGACATAGATAATTCACCCCTCCACTTT.

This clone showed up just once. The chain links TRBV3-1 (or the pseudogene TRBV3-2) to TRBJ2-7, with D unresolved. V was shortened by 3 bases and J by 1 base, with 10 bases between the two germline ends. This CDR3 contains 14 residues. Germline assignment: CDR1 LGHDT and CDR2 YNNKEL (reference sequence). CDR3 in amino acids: CASSQSDNSYEQYF. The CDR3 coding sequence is TGTGCCAGCAGCCAGTCAGATAATTCCTACGAGCAGTACTTC.

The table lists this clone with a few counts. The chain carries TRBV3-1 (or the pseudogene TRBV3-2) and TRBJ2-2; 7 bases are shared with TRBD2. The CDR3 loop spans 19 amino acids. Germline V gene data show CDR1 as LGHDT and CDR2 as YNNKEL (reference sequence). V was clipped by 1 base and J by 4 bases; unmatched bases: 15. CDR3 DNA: TGTGCCAGCAGCCAAGCGGGTCTCGGACGTACGGGGGGCACCGGGGAGCTGTTTTTT. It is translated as CASSQAGLGRTGGTGELFF.

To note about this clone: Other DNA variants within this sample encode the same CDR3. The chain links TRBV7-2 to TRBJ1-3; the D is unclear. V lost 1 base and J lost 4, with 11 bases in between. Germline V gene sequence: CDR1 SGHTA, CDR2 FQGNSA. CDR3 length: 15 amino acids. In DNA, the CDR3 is TGTGCCAGCAGCTTAGACCCGGGCTCCGGAAACACCATATATTTT. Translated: CASSLDPGSGNTIYF.

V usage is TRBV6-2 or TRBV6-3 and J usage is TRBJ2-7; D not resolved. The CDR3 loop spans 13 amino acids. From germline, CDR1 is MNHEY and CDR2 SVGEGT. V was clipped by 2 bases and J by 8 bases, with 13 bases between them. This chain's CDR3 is CASSYSELSQQYF. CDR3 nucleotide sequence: TGTGCCAGCAGTTACAGCGAACTCTCCCAGCAGTACTTC.

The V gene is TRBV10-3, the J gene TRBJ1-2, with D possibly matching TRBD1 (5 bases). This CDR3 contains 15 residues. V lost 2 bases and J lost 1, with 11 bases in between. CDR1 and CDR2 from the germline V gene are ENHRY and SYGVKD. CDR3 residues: CAISEMGRGNYGYTF. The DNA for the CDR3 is TGTGCCATCAGTGAGATGGGTAGGGGTAACTATGGCTACACCTTC.

The CDR3 region is CSAGQQGGGNEKLFF. The CDR3 DNA sequence: TGCAGCGCCGGACAACAGGGAGGGGGTAATGAAAAACTGTTTTTT. The V and J genes are TRBV29-1 and TRBJ1-4; possible D gene TRBD1, 6 bases. V lost 7 bases and J lost 4, with 19 bases in between. There are 15 residues in the CDR3. Germline CDR1 is SQVTM and CDR2 is ANQGSEA.

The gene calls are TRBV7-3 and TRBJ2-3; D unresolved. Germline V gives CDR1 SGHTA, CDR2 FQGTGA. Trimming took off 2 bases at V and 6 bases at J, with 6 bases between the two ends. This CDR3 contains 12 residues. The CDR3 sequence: CASSLYRDTQYF. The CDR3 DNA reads TGTGCCAGCAGCTTATATAGGGATACGCAGTATTTT.

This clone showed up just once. The CDR3 loop reads CASSPSRGSDEQYF. The CDR3 bases are TGTGCCAGCTCACCAAGCCGGGGCAGCGACGAGCAGTACTTC. The chain joins TRBV18 to TRBJ2-7, with D perhaps being TRBD1 or TRBD2 (5 bases each). The ends were cut back, 2 bases at V and 5 bases at J, with 13 bases in the middle. This CDR3 is 14 amino acids long. Germline CDR1 is KGHSH and CDR2 is LQKENI.

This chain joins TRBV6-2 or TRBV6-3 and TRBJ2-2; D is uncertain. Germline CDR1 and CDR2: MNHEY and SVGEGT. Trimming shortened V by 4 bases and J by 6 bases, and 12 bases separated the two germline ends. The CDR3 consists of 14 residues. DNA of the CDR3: TGTGCCAGCAGTTCCCCATTTTATCCCGGGGAGCTGTTTTTT. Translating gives CASSSPFYPGELFF.

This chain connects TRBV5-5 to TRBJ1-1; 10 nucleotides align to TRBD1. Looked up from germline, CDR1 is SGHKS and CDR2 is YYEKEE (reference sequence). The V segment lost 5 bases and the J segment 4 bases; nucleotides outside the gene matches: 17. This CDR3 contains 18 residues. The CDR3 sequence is CASSLLPGQGTVGTEAFF. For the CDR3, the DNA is TGTGCCAGCAGTCTCCTTCCGGGACAGGGGACCGTAGGCACTGAAGCTTTCTTT.

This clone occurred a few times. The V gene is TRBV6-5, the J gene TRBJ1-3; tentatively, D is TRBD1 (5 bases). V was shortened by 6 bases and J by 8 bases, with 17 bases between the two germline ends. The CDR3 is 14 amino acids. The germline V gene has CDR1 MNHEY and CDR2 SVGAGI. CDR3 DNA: TGTGCCAGCAGACCGGGACTGGCAATCCACACCATATATTTT. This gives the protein CASRPGLAIHTIYF.

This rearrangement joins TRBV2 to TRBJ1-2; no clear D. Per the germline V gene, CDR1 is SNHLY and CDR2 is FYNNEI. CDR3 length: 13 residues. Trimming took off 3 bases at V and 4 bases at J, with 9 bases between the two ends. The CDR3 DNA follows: TGTGCCAGCAGTGAGAGGGTGGGCTATGGCTACACCTTC. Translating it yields CASSERVGYGYTF. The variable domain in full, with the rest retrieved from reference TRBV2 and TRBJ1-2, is EPEVTQTPSHQVTQMGQEVILRCVPISNHLYFYWYRQILGQKVEFLVSFYNNEISEKSEIFDDQFSVERPDGSNFTLKIRSTKLEDSAMYFCASSERVGYGYTFGSGTRLTVV.

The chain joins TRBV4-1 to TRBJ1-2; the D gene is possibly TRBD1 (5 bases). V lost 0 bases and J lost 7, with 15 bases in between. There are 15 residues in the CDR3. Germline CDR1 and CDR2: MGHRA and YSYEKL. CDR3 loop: CASSQEDSIARGYTF. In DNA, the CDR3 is TGCGCCAGCAGCCAAGAAGACAGTATCGCACGTGGCTACACCTTC.

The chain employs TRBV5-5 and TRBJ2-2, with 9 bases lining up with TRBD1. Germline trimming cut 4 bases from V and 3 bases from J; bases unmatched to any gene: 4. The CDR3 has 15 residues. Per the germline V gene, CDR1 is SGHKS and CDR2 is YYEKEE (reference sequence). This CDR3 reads CASSKGQGHTGELFF. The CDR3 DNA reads TGTGCCAGCAGCAAGGGACAGGGACACACCGGGGAGCTGTTTTTT.